A selection of T cell receptor beta chains follows, all from one sample in a study of immune characterization of retroperitoneal liposarcoma. TCRdb independently ran MiXCR on the PCR reads; one entry per CDR3 protein. The data show about 6,600 distinct CDR3 sequences, 25% to 35% seen once. Sequenced input: tumor tissue. All receptors come from a female donor with retroperitoneal liposarcoma. CDR3s include the opening cysteine and the closing phenylalanine or tryptophan. The D gene is left open where the match is weak. Expanded clones are given a class, and other clones once, few, many or no size at all.

TRBV5-6,TRBD2,-,TRBJ2-1,15,CASSLLAGARNEQFF,TGTGCCAGCAGCTTGCTAGCGGGGGCGAGGAATGAGCAGTTCTTC
TRBV5-1,TRBD2,many,TRBJ2-3,19,CASSLSIGYSGGPTDTQYF,TGCGCCAGCAGCTTGAGTATCGGGTACTCGGGAGGGCCCACAGATACGCAGTATTTT
TRBV7-8,TRBD1,-,TRBJ2-7,16,CASSLPGQAFTYEQYF,TGTGCCAGCAGCCTACCCGGACAGGCTTTTACCTACGAGCAGTACTTC
TRBV5-8,-,medium-sized,TRBJ2-3,15,CASSLTGHGTDTQYF,TGTGCCAGCAGCCTCACGGGACACGGCACAGATACGCAGTATTTT
TRBV6-4,TRBD1,many,TRBJ1-6,14,CASSPTGERSPLHF,TGTGCCAGCAGTCCGACAGGGGAAAGGTCACCCCTCCACTTT
TRBV6-4,-,few,TRBJ1-4,14,CARGPGPTNEKLFF,TGTGCCAGGGGTCCGGGACCAACTAATGAAAAACTGTTTTTT
TRBV4-2,-,many,TRBJ2-3,14,CASSQDQRSDTQYF,TGTGCCAGCAGCCAAGATCAGCGGTCAGATACGCAGTATTTT
TRBV25-1,TRBD1,few,TRBJ2-1,15,CASSGRTGGSYEQFF,TGTGCCAGCAGTGGAAGGACAGGGGGTTCCTACGAGCAGTTCTTC
TRBV6-5,TRBD2,-,TRBJ2-1,19,CASSATSGRAESSYNEQFF,TGTGCCAGCAGTGCCACTAGCGGGAGGGCCGAGAGCTCCTACAATGAGCAGTTCTTC
TRBV6-6,-,many,TRBJ2-5,11,CASNTGETQYF,TGTGCCAGCAATACTGGGGAGACCCAGTACTTC
TRBV6-1,-,-,TRBJ2-7,15,CASSEDLGSDDEQYF,TGTGCCAGCAGTGAAGATTTAGGGTCCGACGACGAGCAGTACTTC
TRBV4-3,-,-,TRBJ2-1,17,CASSQDFGQPGGNIQFF,TGCGCCAGCAGCCAAGATTTCGGACAGCCTGGAGGAAACATTCAGTTCTTC
TRBV12-3/TRBV12-4,-,few,TRBJ2-1,18,CASSKKQTLAGVDNEQFF,TGTGCCAGCAGTAAAAAGCAAACACTGGCCGGGGTTGACAATGAGCAGTTCTTC
TRBV3-1,-,few,TRBJ2-1,15,CASSPRDYPRGEQFF,TGTGCCAGCAGCCCCCGGGACTACCCAAGGGGGGAGCAGTTCTTC
TRBV11-3,TRBD2,-,TRBJ2-1,15,CASSPQAGGGNEQFF,TGTGCCAGCAGCCCACAAGCGGGAGGCGGGAATGAGCAGTTCTTC
TRBV11-3,TRBD1,-,TRBJ2-5,13,CASRTGGKETQYF,TGTGCCAGCAGGACAGGGGGCAAAGAGACCCAGTACTTC
TRBV6-1,TRBD2,once,TRBJ2-7,17,CASSEVGTSGRGYEQYF,TGTGCCAGCAGTGAAGTCGGGACTAGCGGGAGAGGCTACGAGCAGTACTTC
TRBV6-6,-,few,TRBJ2-1,11,CAGFWMADQFF,TGTGCCGGGTTTTGGATGGCCGACCAGTTCTTC
TRBV6-1,TRBD2,-,TRBJ2-7,14,CASSGLAGVHEQYF,TGTGCCAGCAGTGGGCTAGCGGGAGTACATGAGCAGTACTTC
TRBV6-6,-,medium-sized,TRBJ2-3,15,CASSWVRLSTDTQYF,TGTGCCAGCAGTTGGGTCCGACTAAGCACAGATACGCAGTATTTT
TRBV5-1,TRBD2,-,TRBJ2-1,19,CASTPGLTSGAGSYNEQFF,TGCGCCAGCACTCCAGGATTGACTAGCGGGGCGGGATCCTACAATGAGCAGTTCTTC
TRBV18,-,few,TRBJ2-7,12,CASSPDGYEQYF,TGTGCCAGCTCACCCGACGGCTACGAGCAGTACTTC
TRBV27,-,-,TRBJ2-5,14,CASSPLVFGNEQYF,TGTGCCAGCAGTCCACTAGTATTCGGAAATGAGCAGTACTTC
TRBV7-9,-,many,TRBJ1-1,14,CASSLVPWNTEAFF,TGTGCCAGCAGCTTAGTTCCTTGGAACACTGAAGCTTTCTTT
TRBV6-1,-,-,TRBJ1-6,16,CASSEAAAFYNSPLHF,TGTGCCAGCAGTGAAGCGGCAGCCTTCTATAATTCACCCCTCCACTTT
TRBV6-6,TRBD1,once,TRBJ2-1,15,CASSPRDRGSNEQFF,TGTGCCAGCAGTCCCCGGGACAGGGGAAGCAATGAGCAGTTCTTC